Following are 27 T cell receptor beta chains from one sample sequenced in a study of T-cell memory formation after mild COVID-19 (dated by TCRdb to about 2021). The library came from 5' RACE. Sequenced using an Illumina NovaSeq 6000. TCRdb handled the public reads itself, with Q25 trimming in fastp and clone calling in MiXCR, and kept productive beta chains. Each entry is one CDR3 protein sequence, shown with its most common DNA and genes. The sample table contains about 350,000 distinct CDR3 sequences; only one count was recorded for roughly 13% of them. In total, the top ten clones hold 22% of the sample. Sequenced input: PBMCs or a T cell subset sorted from them (not recorded which). The receptors derive from a man younger than 30 who had mild COVID-19 (a few samples of this study predate the infection). The sample titles of this study are shuffled in the database, so cell type and time point are left out; the donor was told from shared clones.

A few counts support this clonotype. The chain joins TRBV5-1 to TRBJ2-4; TRBD2 agrees at 14 bases. V was pared by 4 bases and J by 1 base, with 10 bases of the junction left unmatched. This CDR3 has 19 amino acids. From germline, CDR1 is SGHRS and CDR2 YFSETQ. The CDR3 here is CASSTRGLAGDLAKNIQYF. CDR3 DNA sequence: TGCGCCAGCAGCACCCGGGGACTAGCGGGAGATCTGGCCAAAAACATTCAGTACTTC.

This chain links TRBV7-2 with TRBJ2-2; D might be TRBD1 or TRBD2, each matching 5 bases. The CDR3 length is 15 residues. Trimming took off 4 bases at V and 0 bases at J, with 9 bases between the two ends. Germline V gene sequence: CDR1 SGHTA, CDR2 FQGNSA. CDR3 protein: CASSSRGSNTGELFF. CDR3 nucleotides: TGTGCCAGCAGCTCCCGGGGCTCGAACACCGGGGAGCTGTTTTTT.

This clonotype was counted between two and nine times. The chain uses TRBV5-6 and TRBJ2-7; D is tentatively TRBD1 or TRBD2 (6 bases each). V shed 4 bases and J shed 0 bases, with 14 bases lying between them. The CDR3 runs to 15 residues. Germline CDR1 and CDR2: SGHDT and YYEEEE. The CDR3 loop is CASSPATGASYEQYF. CDR3 DNA: TGTGCCAGCAGCCCCGCAACGGGGGCCTCCTACGAGCAGTACTTC.

The V call is TRBV21-1, the J call TRBJ2-4; the tabulated D call, TRBD2, remains unverified against the DNA. TRBV21-1 corresponds to a pseudogene. The CDR3 has 17 amino acids. This chain's CDR3 is CASSKVKALLAKNIQYF. The CDR3 coding sequence is TGTGCCAGCAGCAAAGTAAAAGCCCTTCTAGCCAAAAACATTCAGTACTTC.

The CDR3: CASRPPATSTGELFF. The CDR3 nucleotides read TGCGCCAGCAGACCCCCCGCGACTTCGACCGGGGAGCTGTTTTTT. The chain employs TRBV5-1 and TRBJ2-2, with D unclear. Germline CDR1 and CDR2: SGHRS and YFSETQ. The CDR3 loop spans 15 amino acids. Trimming removed 5 bases at V and 5 bases at J, with 16 bases between.

The rearrangement joins TRBV20-1 to TRBJ2-3, with D perhaps matching TRBD2 (5 bases). Per germline, CDR1 DFQATT and CDR2 SNEGSKA (reference sequence). V lost 3 bases to trimming and J lost 6 bases, with 28 bases between them. This CDR3 has 18 residues. The CDR3 protein is CSASYLFETGSGRDTQYF. CDR3 in DNA: TGCAGTGCTAGTTATCTTTTTGAAACGGGGTCCGGGCGGGATACGCAGTATTTT.

This clonotype has only a few counts. This sequence joins TRBV13 and TRBJ2-1, with a weak D call TRBD1 (5 bases). Trimming stripped 4 bases from V and 0 bases from J, with 13 bases between. Germline V gene lookup returns CDR1 PRHDT and CDR2 FYEKMQ (reference sequence). The CDR3 covers 16 residues. The CDR3: CASSSQQESSYNEQFF. CDR3 bases: TGTGCCAGCAGCTCGCAACAGGAGAGCTCCTACAATGAGCAGTTCTTC.

V and J are TRBV7-8 and TRBJ2-3; possible D gene TRBD2, 5 bases. Germline V CDR1 and CDR2: SGHVS, FQNEAQ. The CDR3 has 13 amino acids. Trimming removed 8 bases from V and 2 bases from J, with 11 bases in between. The CDR3 sequence is CASQRRLTDTQYF. Here the CDR3 DNA reads TGTGCCAGCCAGCGGCGACTCACAGATACGCAGTATTTT. Full variable domain (rest looked up from reference TRBV7-8 and TRBJ2-3): GAGVSQSPRYKVAKRGQDVALRCDPISGHVSLFWYQQALGQGPEFLTYFQNEAQLDKSGLPSDRFFAERPEGSVSTLKIQRTQQEDSAVYLCASQRRLTDTQYFGPGTRLTVL.

The CDR3 nucleotides are TGCGCCAGCAGCCAGGAAATACAGGTCTCTGGAAACACCATATATTTT. Its protein is CASSQEIQVSGNTIYF. V usage is TRBV4-3 and J usage is TRBJ1-3; D possibly corresponds to TRBD1 (5 bases). The CDR3 runs 16 residues. The germline CDR1 and CDR2 sequences are LGHNA and YSLEER. Trimming pared 3 bases from V and 0 bases from J, leaving 12 bases between.

The chain recombines TRBV11-2 with TRBJ2-1; D perhaps matches TRBD2 (5 bases). Trimming left V 6 bases short and J 7 bases short, with 13 bases between. The CDR3 runs 13 residues. Germline loops: CDR1 SGHAT, CDR2 FQNNGV. CDR3 sequence: CASSLGLQNEQFF. DNA for the CDR3: TGTGCCAGCAGTCTCGGACTTCAAAATGAGCAGTTCTTC.

This clonotype was recorded at least ten times. The rearrangement joins TRBV20-1 to TRBJ1-2; TRBD1 might be the D (5 bases). Germline V CDR1 and CDR2: DFQATT, SNEGSKA (reference sequence). The CDR3 extends over 13 amino acids. This CDR3 reads CEVGRPLNYGYTF. The CDR3 DNA reads as TGCGAGGTGGGACGGCCGCTTAACTATGGCTACACCTTC.

This clonotype was seen repeatedly, ten times or more. The chain joins TRBV29-1 to TRBJ2-1; tentative D call: TRBD2 (6 bases). Trimming cost V 1 base and J 9 bases, with 10 bases left between them. The V gene's germline CDR1 is SQVTM and CDR2 ANQGSEA. There are 12 residues in the CDR3. The CDR3 reads CSVEAGDVEQFF. DNA for the CDR3: TGCAGCGTTGAAGCGGGGGATGTTGAGCAGTTCTTC.

This clonotype showed up many times. The genes are TRBV7-8 and TRBJ2-2; 9 positions agree with TRBD1. The CDR3 runs to 16 residues. Germline assignment: CDR1 SGHVS and CDR2 FQNEAQ. The ends lost 3 bases at V and 1 base at J; junction bases unmatched: 3. The CDR3 DNA follows: TGTGCCAGCAGCTTGGGACAGGGAGTGAACACCGGGGAGCTGTTTTTT. It encodes CASSLGQGVNTGELFF. Full variable domain (outside the CDR3, taken from reference TRBV7-8 and TRBJ2-2): GAGVSQSPRYKVAKRGQDVALRCDPISGHVSLFWYQQALGQGPEFLTYFQNEAQLDKSGLPSDRFFAERPEGSVSTLKIQRTQQEDSAVYLCASSLGQGVNTGELFFGEGSRLTVL.

This clonotype was seen a handful of times. This chain connects TRBV7-3 to TRBJ2-2; 11 nucleotides match TRBD2. The J segment lost 1 base and the V segment lost 5 bases, leaving 6 bases of the junction unmatched. The germline V gene has CDR1 SGHTA and CDR2 FQGTGA. The CDR3 contains 17 residues. The CDR3 region is CASSPATSGVNTGELFF. CDR3 sequence (DNA): TGTGCCAGCAGCCCGGCGACTAGCGGGGTGAACACCGGGGAGCTGTTTTTT.

This rearrangement joins TRBV5-1 to TRBJ1-1; possible D gene TRBD1, 6 bases. The CDR3 spans 12 residues. V was cut by 5 bases and J by 7 bases, with 12 bases left in between. Looked up from germline, CDR1 is SGHRS and CDR2 is YFSETQ. Here the CDR3 DNA reads TGCGCCAGCAGTCCAGAGACAGGTGAAGCTTTCTTT. It encodes CASSPETGEAFF.

V usage is TRBV7-9 and J usage is TRBJ2-7; no clear D gene. Germline CDR1 reads SEHNR; CDR2 reads FQNEAQ (reference sequence). Trimming pared 5 bases from V and 1 base from J, leaving 12 bases between. CDR3 size: 14 residues. CDR3 residues: CASSPPDGSYEQYF. CDR3 DNA: TGTGCCAGCAGCCCTCCTGACGGATCCTACGAGCAGTACTTC.

The chain joins TRBV6-2 or TRBV6-3 to TRBJ1-2; perhaps TRBD1 as D (5 bases). V was pared by 2 bases and J by 12 bases, with 16 bases between. This CDR3 is built from 13 residues. The germline CDR1 and CDR2 sequences are MNHEY and SVGEGT. CDR3 region: CASSYLLGLPDTF. As DNA, the CDR3 is TGTGCCAGCAGTTACCTATTGGGACTTCCTGACACCTTC.

This clonotype was seen a handful of times. In nucleotides, the CDR3 is TGTGCCAGCAGGACAGGGAGGAGAACTGAAGCTTTCTTT. It specifies CASRTGRRTEAFF. The rearrangement joins TRBV6-6 to TRBJ1-1; 7 bases match TRBD1. Germline CDR1 is MNHNY and CDR2 is SVGAGI (reference sequence). This CDR3 contains 13 residues. V dropped 6 bases and J dropped 5; count of bases not matched to a gene: 6.

For this clonotype: Germline is not matched at one junction end, which may reflect a read error. This sequence joins TRBV12-3 or TRBV12-4 and TRBJ2-2, with D tentatively TRBD1 or TRBD2 (5 bases each). CDR3 length: 13 amino acids. The CDR3 loop reads CASIGTGTGELIF. The CDR3 DNA is TGTGCCAGCATCGGTACGGGGACCGGGGAGCTGATTTTT.

J is TRBJ2-4 and V is TRBV24-1, with 9 positions matching TRBD1. The germline gives CDR1 KGHDR, CDR2 SFDVKD. V was pared by 9 bases and J by 6 bases, with 11 bases of the junction left unmatched. The CDR3 has 15 residues. CDR3 nucleotides: TGTGCCACCTCTCGCCGCGGGACAGGGTTAAACATTCAGTACTTC. This gives the protein CATSRRGTGLNIQYF.

This chain joins TRBV12-3 or TRBV12-4 and TRBJ1-3; no clear D. This CDR3 region has 14 residues. V was shortened by 5 bases and J by 0 bases, with 8 bases between the two germline ends. In DNA form, the CDR3 reads TGTGCCAGCAGTACCAGGAGCTCTGGAAACACCATATATTTT. This translates into CASSTRSSGNTIYF.

The genes are TRBV4-1 and TRBJ1-5; D is unclear. Deletions cut 6 bases from V and 0 bases from J, with 12 bases between. This CDR3 comprises 15 residues. The germline V gene encodes CDR1 MGHRA and CDR2 YSYEKL. The CDR3 coding sequence is TGCGCCAGCAGGCACCGGGAGTTTAGCAATCAGCCCCAGCATTTT. This sequence encodes CASRHREFSNQPQHF.

This clonotype was counted once. The CDR3 here is CATTQVGGVETQYF. In DNA, the CDR3 is TGTGCCACCACCCAAGTCGGGGGCGTTGAGACCCAGTACTTC. The chain is built from TRBV7-3 and TRBJ2-5; D might be TRBD1 or TRBD2, each matching 6 bases. CDR1 is SGHTA and CDR2 is FQGTGA in the germline V gene. Trimming shortened V by 10 bases and J by 5 bases, and 20 bases separated the two germline ends. This CDR3 is 14 amino acids long.

This clonotype was counted at least ten times. This chain uses TRBV3-1 with TRBJ2-1; D not resolved. CDR1 is LGHDT, CDR2 YNNKEL, per germline (reference sequence). The CDR3 sequence is 12 residues long. V lost 4 bases and J 6 bases, leaving 7 bases between the germline ends. CDR3 residues: CASSPPSNEQFF. The CDR3 region has the DNA TGTGCCAGCAGCCCCCCGAGCAATGAGCAGTTCTTC.

Here the CDR3 DNA reads TGTGCCAGCAGGTTCCCTGGCACTGAAGCTTTCTTT. It specifies CASRFPGTEAFF. The genes are TRBV6-5 and TRBJ1-1; D gene unclear. V gave up 6 bases and J gave up 4 bases, with 9 bases separating them. The CDR3 consists of 12 residues. CDR1 is MNHEY, CDR2 SVGAGI, per germline.

J is TRBJ2-3 and V is TRBV5-1, with 10 bases identical to TRBD2. Germline V gene lookup returns CDR1 SGHRS and CDR2 YFSETQ. The V gene end was trimmed by 9 bases and the J gene end by 4 bases; junction bases not matched to a gene: 8. The CDR3 extends over 14 amino acids. CDR3 region: CATQRGGQADTQYF. The CDR3 DNA sequence: TGCGCCACCCAGCGGGGGGGCCAGGCAGATACGCAGTATTTT.

This chain connects TRBV6-5 to TRBJ2-3; unclear D gene. CDR1 and CDR2 (germline): MNHEY, SVGAGI. Trimming shortened V by 2 bases and J by 2 bases, and 5 bases separated the two germline ends. The CDR3 consists of 13 residues. CDR3: CASSYRHTDTQYF. CDR3 DNA: TGTGCCAGCAGTTACAGGCACACAGATACGCAGTATTTT.